This T cell receptor beta chain was captured in a study of blood T cell repertoires in COVID-19. Study information: The cDNA or gDNA used as material had been derived from T cells, B-cell-depleted T cells, or PBMCs.

Study members were between roughly 18 and 89 years old and lived in some 22 US regions. Germline V gives CDR1 KGHSH, CDR2 LQKENI. The CDR3 extends over 15 amino acids. After removal of 3 bases from V and 3 bases from J, the junction contained 3 bases not matched to a gene. The method was immunoSEQ multiplex PCR; TCRdb's version includes in-frame clones alone and lacks a portion of them. The data contain 380,000 or so clones, around nine tenths of them singletons. The chain couples TRBV18 to TRBJ1-2; 11 bases are shared with TRBD1. The TCR comes from a woman aged 30 to 39 with acute COVID-19. Material: PBMCs or T cells enriched from blood (not recorded which). Here the CDR3 reads CASSPGTGGDYGYTF. CDR3 in DNA: TGTGCCAGCTCACCTGGGACAGGGGGAGACTATGGCTACACCTTC.